This is a list of T cell receptor beta chains from one sample in a study of blood T cells in healthy people across ages. TCRdb processed the 5' RACE reads anew with MiXCR; each CDR3 protein has one entry. This table has about 720,000 distinct CDR3 sequences, 20% to 25% appearing once. Sequencing was done on a sample of blood. The receptors stem from a man in his sixties or seventies in good health. CDR3s include the opening cysteine and the closing phenylalanine or tryptophan. D genes are given only for firm matches. Some rows mark clone size as missing; the rest say once, few, many or name a class of expanded clone.

TRBD2,TRBV5-1,few,TRBJ2-1,CASSALSGGADNEQFF,TGCGCCAGCAGCGCCCTTAGCGGGGGGGCTGATAATGAGCAGTTCTTC
-,TRBV7-6,few,TRBJ2-7,CASSYRRNSHEQYF,TGTGCCAGCAGCTACAGGCGAAACTCCCACGAGCAGTACTTC
TRBD2,TRBV12-3/TRBV12-4,-,TRBJ2-5,CASRPTSGHQETQYF,TGTGCCAGCAGGCCGACTAGCGGACACCAAGAGACCCAGTACTTC
-,TRBV20-1,-,TRBJ2-1,CSARPGHGQFF,TGCAGTGCTAGACCCGGACATGGGCAGTTCTTC
TRBD2,TRBV20-1,few,TRBJ2-7,CSARDANSKRGYEQYF,TGCAGTGCTAGAGATGCGAATAGCAAGCGGGGATACGAGCAGTACTTC
TRBD2,TRBV6-2/TRBV6-3,-,TRBJ2-1,CASITSGRPHNEQFF,TGTGCCAGCATCACTAGCGGGAGACCTCACAATGAGCAGTTCTTC
-,TRBV19,-,TRBJ1-6,CASRGDSPLHF,TGTGCCAGTAGGGGGGATTCACCCCTCCACTTT
TRBD2,TRBV20-1,-,TRBJ2-1,CSARVGAGGGAFNEQFF,TGCAGTGCTAGAGTAGGCGCTGGCGGGGGGGCGTTCAATGAGCAGTTCTTC
TRBD1,TRBV6-5,few,TRBJ1-1,CASQGTGRIPEAFF,TGTGCCAGCCAGGGGACAGGGCGGATCCCTGAAGCTTTCTTT
-,TRBV12-3/TRBV12-4,few,TRBJ2-3,CASSPHGQLSTDTQYF,TGTGCCAGCAGTCCACACGGACAGCTCAGCACAGATACGCAGTATTTT
TRBD1,TRBV19,many,TRBJ1-2,CASSTGQGRNGYTF,TGTGCCAGTAGTACCGGACAGGGCCGAAATGGCTACACCTTC
-,TRBV7-9,few,TRBJ1-1,CASSLVAGPARTEAFF,TGTGCCAGCAGCTTAGTGGCAGGGCCTGCTCGCACTGAAGCTTTCTTT
-,TRBV3-1,few,TRBJ2-5,CASSQDVETQYF,TGTGCCAGCAGCCAAGATGTGGAGACCCAGTACTTC
TRBD2,TRBV18,-,TRBJ2-1,CASSPPSGGHNEQFF,TGTGCCAGCTCACCACCTAGCGGGGGCCACAATGAGCAGTTCTTC
TRBD1,TRBV20-1,few,TRBJ1-5,CSAGIQGVLSQPQHF,TGCAGTGCTGGAATACAGGGGGTTTTGTCTCAGCCCCAGCATTTT
TRBD1,TRBV10-3,few,TRBJ1-2,CAISQTGDYGYTF,TGTGCCATCAGCCAGACAGGGGACTATGGCTACACCTTC